Below, 26 T cell receptor beta chains from the same sample are listed, as sequenced in a study of cytomegalovirus exposure and HLA in healthy donors. Primers for the PCR totalled 60 Vbeta and 13 Jbeta. Sequenced by immunoSEQ multiplex PCR; TCRdb stores in-frame clones only, minus some. This table has some 110,000 clones, more than 60% appearing once. Input material: PBMCs. The receptors come from a man aged 60 to 69 in good health and CMV-seronegative.

The rearrangement joins TRBV10-1 to TRBJ2-4; 7 nucleotides align to TRBD2. From germline, CDR1 is WNHNN and CDR2 SYGVQD (reference sequence). The J segment lost 1 base and the V segment lost 10 bases, leaving 16 bases of the junction unmatched. The length of the CDR3 is 17 residues. The CDR3 region is CATHIPRGSRAKNIQYF. CDR3 nucleotide sequence: TGCGCCACCCATATCCCGCGGGGGAGCCGGGCCAAAAACATTCAGTACTTC.

The chain has TRBV2 and TRBJ1-2; 8 bases are a match to TRBD1. There are 14 residues in the CDR3. Losses at the gene ends were 7 bases for V and 6 bases for J; bases not matched to a gene: 10. Germline values: CDR1 SNHLY, CDR2 FYNNEI. This CDR3 reads CASKGQGSSHGYTF. DNA for the CDR3: TGTGCCAGCAAAGGACAGGGCTCTTCACATGGCTACACCTTC.

V and J are TRBV6-5 and TRBJ1-1; the D gene is possibly TRBD1 (5 bases). The CDR3 has 15 residues. Per the germline V gene, CDR1 is MNHEY and CDR2 is SVGAGI. Trimming shortened V by 2 bases and J by 7 bases, and 17 bases separated the two germline ends. The CDR3 spells CASSYNPGQTVEAFF. CDR3 coding DNA: TGTGCCAGCAGTTACAACCCCGGACAAACCGTTGAAGCTTTCTTT.

The rearrangement uses TRBV7-9 and TRBJ1-2, with 10 bases identical to TRBD1. Germline CDR1 and CDR2: SEHNR and FQNEAQ (reference sequence). This CDR3 comprises 14 residues. V was pared by 6 bases and J by 6 bases, with 7 bases of the junction left unmatched. This chain's CDR3 is CASRLTGQGNGYTF. CDR3 DNA sequence: TGTGCCAGCAGGCTAACGGGACAGGGGAATGGCTACACCTTC.

J is TRBJ2-5 and V is TRBV6-5, with D perhaps TRBD1 (6 bases). CDR3 size: 13 residues. Germline CDR1 and CDR2: MNHEY and SVGAGI. Deletions cut 5 bases from V and 9 bases from J, with 16 bases between. The CDR3 loop is CASSPLQGRAQYF. The CDR3 DNA is TGTGCCAGCAGTCCCCTACAGGGACGGGCCCAGTACTTC.

V and J are TRBV18 and TRBJ1-2; D may be TRBD1 (5 bases). The CDR3 loop spans 14 amino acids. Germline lookup yields CDR1 KGHSH and CDR2 LQKENI. V gave up 0 bases and J gave up 8 bases, with 13 bases separating them. The CDR3 DNA is TGTGCCAGCTCACCACCCGCAGGGAGGAGGGGCTACACCTTC. Protein product: CASSPPAGRRGYTF.

Written as DNA, the CDR3 is TGTGCCAGCAGACAGGTTAGGGGACAAGAGACCCAGTACTTC. As protein: CASRQVRGQETQYF. This chain joins TRBV11-2 and TRBJ2-5; a possible D gene is TRBD1 (5 bases). V lost 6 bases, J lost 2 bases, and 13 bases lay in between. In germline, CDR1 is SGHAT, CDR2 FQNNGV. This CDR3 spans 14 amino acids. The full variable domain, with the rest looked up from reference TRBV11-2 and TRBJ2-5, is EAGVAQSPRYKIIEKRQSVAFWCNPISGHATLYWYQQILGQGPKLLIQFQNNGVVDDSQLPKDRFSAERLKGVDSTLKIQPAKLEDSAVYLCASRQVRGQETQYFGPGTRLLVL.

The V call is TRBV7-2, the J call TRBJ2-2; TRBD1 agrees at 9 bases. The CDR3 extends over 16 amino acids. Germline CDR1 SGHTA, CDR2 FQGNSA. V was clipped by 0 bases and J by 7 bases; unmatched bases: 6. The CDR3 DNA follows: TGTGCCAGCAGCTTAGCGCGGGACAGGGTCGTCGGGGAGCTGTTTTTT. Its translation is CASSLARDRVVGELFF.

This clone was counted between two and nine times. The V and J genes are TRBV5-6 and TRBJ2-7; 9 positions agree with TRBD1. The CDR3 covers 13 residues. The V gene's germline CDR1 is SGHDT and CDR2 YYEEEE. The trim removed 3 bases at V and 6 bases at J, leaving 4 bases unmatched. The CDR3 sequence is CASSWDRESEQYV. CDR3 DNA: TGTGCCAGCAGCTGGGACAGGGAGAGCGAGCAGTACGTC.

This clone has just a few counts. The chain carries TRBV5-1 and TRBJ2-2; 10 nucleotides align to TRBD2. This CDR3 has 18 residues. Germline trimming cut 1 base from V and 0 bases from J; bases unmatched to any gene: 6. CDR1 and CDR2 from the germline V gene are SGHRS and YFSETQ. The CDR3 DNA sequence: TGCGCCAGCAGCTTGAGGCTAGCGGGGGCCTCGAACACCGGGGAGCTGTTTTTT. It is translated as CASSLRLAGASNTGELFF.

This clone was detected only a few times. V gene TRBV2 combines with J gene TRBJ1-5; 8 nucleotides align to TRBD1. J lost 3 bases, V lost 8 bases, and 9 bases had no gene match. The germline V gene encodes CDR1 SNHLY and CDR2 FYNNEI. The CDR3 contains 15 residues. The CDR3 DNA follows: TGTGCCAGCGATGACAGGGGAAACAACAATCAGCCCCAGCATTTT. Translating gives CASDDRGNNNQPQHF.

This clone has just one count. V gene TRBV7-8 combines with J gene TRBJ1-1; 8 positions agree with TRBD1. Looked up from germline, CDR1 is SGHVS and CDR2 is FQNEAQ. This CDR3 has 16 amino acids. J lost 1 base, V lost 2 bases, and 6 bases had no gene match. The CDR3 reads CASSLRGDRTNTEAFF. CDR3 in DNA: TGTGCCAGCAGCTTACGGGGGGACAGGACGAACACTGAAGCTTTCTTT. Full variable domain (missing parts from reference TRBV7-8 and TRBJ1-1): GAGVSQSPRYKVAKRGQDVALRCDPISGHVSLFWYQQALGQGPEFLTYFQNEAQLDKSGLPSDRFFAERPEGSVSTLKIQRTQQEDSAVYLCASSLRGDRTNTEAFFGQGTRLTVV.

The chain uses TRBV6-1 and TRBJ1-1; 10 nucleotides align to TRBD1. The CDR3 sequence is 14 residues long. J gave up 1 base and V 7 bases, and 3 bases lay outside the gene matches. CDR1 is MNHNS and CDR2 is SASEGT in the germline V gene. The CDR3 sequence: CASMRDRGNTEAFF. CDR3 sequence (DNA): TGTGCCAGCATGAGGGACAGGGGGAACACTGAAGCTTTCTTT.

The chain joins TRBV9 to TRBJ1-1, with D maybe TRBD1 (6 bases). The CDR3 extends over 13 amino acids. V was clipped by 4 bases and J by 8 bases, with 15 bases between them. CDR1 and CDR2 (germline): SGDLS, YYNGEE. The CDR3: CASSYSGQTEAFF. CDR3 sequence (DNA): TGTGCCAGCAGCTACTCCGGACAGACGGAAGCTTTCTTT.

The chain employs TRBV5-1 and TRBJ1-6, with TRBD1 matching over 10 bases. Looked up from germline, CDR1 is SGHRS and CDR2 is YFSETQ. V lost 7 bases, J lost 9 bases, and 7 bases stayed unmatched. The CDR3 runs to 14 residues. The CDR3 DNA reads as TGCGCCAGCCGACCCGGGACAGGGGTTTCACCCCTCCACTTT. Translated, it gives CASRPGTGVSPLHF. Combining the CDR3 with reference TRBV5-1 and TRBJ1-6 gives the whole variable domain KAGVTQTPRYLIKTRGQQVTLSCSPISGHRSVSWYQQTPGQGLQFLFEYFSETQRNKGNFPGRFSGRQFSNSRSEMNVSTLELGDSALYLCASRPGTGVSPLHFGNGTRLTVT.

V and J are TRBV4-3 and TRBJ1-5, with 7 bases aligning to TRBD1. Per germline, CDR1 LGHNA and CDR2 YSLEER. V was clipped by 1 base and J by 0 bases; unmatched bases: 0. This CDR3 spans 15 amino acids. The CDR3 region has the DNA TGCGCCAGCAGCCAAGGACAGGGTAGCAATCAGCCCCAGCATTTT. It yields the protein CASSQGQGSNQPQHF.

The V gene is TRBV6-6, the J gene TRBJ2-5, with a weak D call TRBD1 (6 bases). Between the trimmed V and J ends, which lost 6 bases and 2 bases, there was a span of 13 bases. This CDR3 contains 14 residues. CDR1 and CDR2 (germline): MNHNY, SVGAGI (reference sequence). CDR3 in DNA: TGTGCCAGCAGCTCCTGGACAGCTCAAGAGACCCAGTACTTC. It codes for CASSSWTAQETQYF.

V usage is TRBV5-1 and J usage is TRBJ2-3; 7 bases agree with TRBD1. The CDR3 is 16 amino acids. Germline assignment: CDR1 SGHRS and CDR2 YFSETQ. The junction had 9 bases not matched to a gene; V was cut back by 4 bases and J by 1 base. The CDR3: CASSTGTVGGTDTQYF. The CDR3 nucleotides are TGCGCCAGCAGCACAGGGACAGTCGGAGGCACAGATACGCAGTATTTT.

The rearrangement joins TRBV29-1 to TRBJ2-3; D might be TRBD2 (5 bases). The germline gives CDR1 SQVTM, CDR2 ANQGSEA. The CDR3 covers 13 residues. With 6 bases removed from V and 3 bases from J, the gap between germline ends came to 13 bases. The CDR3 sequence: CSVSTRTTDTQYF. DNA for the CDR3: TGCAGCGTATCAACACGGACTACAGATACGCAGTATTTT.

This clone showed up just a few times. The chain links TRBV7-2 to TRBJ1-5, with TRBD1 matching 11 bases. The J segment lost 6 bases and the V segment lost 2 bases, leaving 6 bases of the junction unmatched. The CDR3 is made up of 16 amino acids. Looked up from germline, CDR1 is SGHTA and CDR2 is FQGNSA. The CDR3 bases are TGTGCCAGCAGCTTAAGCGGGACAGGGGGGGGTCAGCCCCAGCATTTT. Translating it yields CASSLSGTGGGQPQHF.

The chain has TRBV5-6 and TRBJ2-5, with a possible D match to TRBD1 (6 bases). The length of the CDR3 is 16 residues. Trimming left V 0 bases short and J 4 bases short, with 16 bases between. Looked up from germline, CDR1 is SGHDT and CDR2 is YYEEEE. CDR3: CASSLGLSGAGETQYF. DNA of the CDR3: TGTGCCAGCAGCTTGGGACTTTCAGGGGCTGGAGAGACCCAGTACTTC.

Only a few counts were recorded for this clone. The CDR3 DNA reads TGTGCCAGCCCCTCTTGTCCCCCCTATAGCAATCAGCCCCAGCATTTT. Residues: CASPSCPPYSNQPQHF. The chain couples TRBV9 to TRBJ1-5; D is uncertain. V lost 7 bases, J lost 0 bases, and 17 bases lay in between. From germline, CDR1 is SGDLS and CDR2 YYNGEE. The CDR3 spans 16 residues. The full variable domain, in which reference TRBV9 and TRBJ1-5 provide the parts outside the CDR3, is DSGVTQTPKHLITATGQRVTLRCSPRSGDLSVYWYQQSLDQGLQFLIQYYNGEERAKGNILERFSAQQFPDLHSELNLSSLELGDSALYFCASPSCPPYSNQPQHFGDGTRLSIL.

The chain is built from TRBV6-1 and TRBJ1-2; maybe TRBD1 (5 bases). The ends were cut back, 7 bases at V and 2 bases at J, with 8 bases in the middle. The CDR3 has 12 amino acids. Germline CDR1 is MNHNS and CDR2 is SASEGT. In DNA form, the CDR3 reads TGTGCCAGCACCAGGGCAAACTATGGCTACACCTTC. Encoded protein: CASTRANYGYTF.

The V gene is TRBV6-5, the J gene TRBJ1-2; D is possibly TRBD1 (5 bases). V was shortened by 2 bases and J by 5 bases, with 18 bases between the two germline ends. The CDR3 has 16 amino acids. The V gene's germline CDR1 is MNHEY and CDR2 SVGAGI. The CDR3, as DNA: TGTGCCAGCAGTTACGACTCCCTCGGGGGAATATATGGCTACACCTTC. Its protein product is CASSYDSLGGIYGYTF.

A note on this clone: The sample contains more than one DNA sequence encoding this CDR3. The genes are TRBV30 and TRBJ1-4; a possible D gene is TRBD1 (6 bases). Germline CDR1 reads GTSNPN; CDR2 reads SVGIG (reference sequence). V lost 4 bases and J 2 bases, leaving 8 bases between the germline ends. The CDR3 totals 13 residues. The DNA for the CDR3 is TGTGCCTGGACAGGGGCTACTAATGAAAAACTGTTTTTT. The encoded protein is CAWTGATNEKLFF.

This clone was picked up a small number of times. J is TRBJ1-3 and V is TRBV28; D remains unclear. Looked up from germline, CDR1 is MDHEN and CDR2 is SYDVKM. Trimming shortened V by 3 bases and J by 0 bases, and 12 bases separated the two germline ends. The CDR3 is 16 residues long. The CDR3 sequence is CASSFIGSLSGNTIYF. The CDR3 DNA sequence: TGTGCCAGCAGTTTTATCGGGTCCCTCTCTGGAAACACCATATATTTT. Variable domain in full (rest from reference TRBV28 and TRBJ1-3): DVKVTQSSRYLVKRTGEKVFLECVQDMDHENMFWYRQDPGLGLRLIYFSYDVKMKEKGDIPEGYSVSREKKERFSLILESASTNQTSMYLCASSFIGSLSGNTIYFGEGSWLTVV.